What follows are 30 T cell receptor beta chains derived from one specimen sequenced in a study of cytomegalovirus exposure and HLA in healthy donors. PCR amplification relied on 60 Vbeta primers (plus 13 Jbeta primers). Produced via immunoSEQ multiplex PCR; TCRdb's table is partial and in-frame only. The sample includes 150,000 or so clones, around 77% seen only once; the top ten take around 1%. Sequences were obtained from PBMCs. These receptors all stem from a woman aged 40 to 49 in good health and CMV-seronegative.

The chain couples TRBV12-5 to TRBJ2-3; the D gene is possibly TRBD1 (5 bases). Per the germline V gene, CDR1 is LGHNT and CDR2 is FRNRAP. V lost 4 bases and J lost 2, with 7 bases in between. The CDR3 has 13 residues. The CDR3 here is CASGSGYTDTQYF. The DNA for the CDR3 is TGTGCTAGTGGTTCAGGGTACACAGATACGCAGTATTTT. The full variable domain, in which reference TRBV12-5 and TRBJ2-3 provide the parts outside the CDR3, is DARVTQTPRHKVTEMGQEVTMRCQPILGHNTVFWYRQTMMQGLELLAYFRNRAPLDDSGMPKDRFSAEMPDATLATLKIQPSEPRDSAVYFCASGSGYTDTQYFGPGTRLTVL.

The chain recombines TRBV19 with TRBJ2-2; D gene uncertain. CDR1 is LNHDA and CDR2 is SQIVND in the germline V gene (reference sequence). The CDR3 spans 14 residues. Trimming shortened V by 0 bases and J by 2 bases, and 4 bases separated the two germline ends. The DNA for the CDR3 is TGTGCCAGTAGTATAGACCAAAACACCGGGGAGCTGTTTTTT. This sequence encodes CASSIDQNTGELFF.

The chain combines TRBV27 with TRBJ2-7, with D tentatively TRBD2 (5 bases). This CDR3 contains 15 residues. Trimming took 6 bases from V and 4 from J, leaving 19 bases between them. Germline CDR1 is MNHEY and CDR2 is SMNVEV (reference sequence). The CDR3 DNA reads TGTGCCAGCAGCCCATCCGGGGATGGTGTGTACGAGCAGTACTTC. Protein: CASSPSGDGVYEQYF.

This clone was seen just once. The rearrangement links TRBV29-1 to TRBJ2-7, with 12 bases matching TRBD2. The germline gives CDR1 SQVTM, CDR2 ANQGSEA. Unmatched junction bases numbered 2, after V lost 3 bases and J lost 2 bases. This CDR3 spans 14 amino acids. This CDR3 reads CSVETSGSPYEQYF. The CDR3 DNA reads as TGCAGCGTTGAGACTAGCGGGAGCCCCTACGAGCAGTACTTC.

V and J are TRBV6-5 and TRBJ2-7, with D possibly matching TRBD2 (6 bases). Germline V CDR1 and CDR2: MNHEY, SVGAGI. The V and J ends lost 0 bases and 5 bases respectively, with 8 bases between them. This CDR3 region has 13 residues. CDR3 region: CASSYSRRDEQYF. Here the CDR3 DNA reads TGTGCCAGCAGTTACTCGAGGAGGGACGAGCAGTACTTC.

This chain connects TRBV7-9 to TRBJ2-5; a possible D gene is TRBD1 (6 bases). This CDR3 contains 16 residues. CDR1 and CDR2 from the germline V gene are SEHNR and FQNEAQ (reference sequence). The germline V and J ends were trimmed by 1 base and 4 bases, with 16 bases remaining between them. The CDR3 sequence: CASSLVGQLGAETQYF. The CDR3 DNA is TGTGCCAGCAGCTTAGTAGGACAGCTCGGGGCAGAGACCCAGTACTTC.

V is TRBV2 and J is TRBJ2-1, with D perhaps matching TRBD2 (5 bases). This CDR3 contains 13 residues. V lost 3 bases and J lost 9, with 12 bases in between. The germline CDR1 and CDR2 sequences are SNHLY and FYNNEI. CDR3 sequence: CASSESREGEQFF. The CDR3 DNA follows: TGTGCCAGCAGTGAGTCGCGAGAGGGTGAGCAGTTCTTC.

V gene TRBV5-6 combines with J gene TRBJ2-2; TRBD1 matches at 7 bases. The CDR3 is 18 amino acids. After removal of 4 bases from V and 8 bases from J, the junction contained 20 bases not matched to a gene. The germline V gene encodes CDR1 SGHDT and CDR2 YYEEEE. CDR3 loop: CASSPGIGQANGRGELFF. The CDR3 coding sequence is TGTGCCAGCAGCCCGGGTATCGGACAGGCTAATGGTAGGGGGGAGCTGTTTTTT.

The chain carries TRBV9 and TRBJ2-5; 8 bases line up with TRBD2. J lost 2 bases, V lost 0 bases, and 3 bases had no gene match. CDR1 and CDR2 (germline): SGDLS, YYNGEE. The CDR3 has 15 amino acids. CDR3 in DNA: TGTGCCAGCAGCGTAGCGGGAGGGAGGCAAGAGACCCAGTACTTC. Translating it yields CASSVAGGRQETQYF.

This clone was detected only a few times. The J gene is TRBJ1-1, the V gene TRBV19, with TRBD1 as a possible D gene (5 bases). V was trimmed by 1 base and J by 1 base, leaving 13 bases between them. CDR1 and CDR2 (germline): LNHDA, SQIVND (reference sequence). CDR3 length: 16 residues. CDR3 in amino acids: CASSIGLRRENTEAFF. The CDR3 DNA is TGTGCCAGTAGTATAGGTCTTCGCAGGGAGAACACTGAAGCTTTCTTT.

The CDR3, as DNA: TGTGCCAGCGGGCTAGCGGGAGGGGGGGAGCAGTTCTTC. It is translated as CASGLAGGGEQFF. The chain joins TRBV7-3 to TRBJ2-1, with 12 bases that match TRBD2. The trim removed 8 bases at V and 10 bases at J, leaving 6 bases unmatched. The CDR3 is 13 residues long. CDR1 is SGHTA and CDR2 is FQGTGA in the germline V gene. The full variable domain, completed using reference TRBV7-3 and TRBJ2-1, is GAGVSQTPSNKVTEKGKYVELRCDPISGHTALYWYRQSLGQGPEFLIYFQGTGAADDSGLPNDRFFAVRPEGSVSTLKIQRTERGDSAVYLCASGLAGGGEQFFGPGTRLTVL.

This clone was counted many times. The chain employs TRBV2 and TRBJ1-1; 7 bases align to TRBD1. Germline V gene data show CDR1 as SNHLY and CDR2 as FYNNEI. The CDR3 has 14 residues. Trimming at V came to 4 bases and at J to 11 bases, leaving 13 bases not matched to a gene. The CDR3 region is CASSAEGALLQAFF. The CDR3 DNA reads TGTGCCAGCAGTGCCGAGGGGGCCCTCTTGCAGGCTTTCTTT. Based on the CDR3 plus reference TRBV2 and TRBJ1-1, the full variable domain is EPEVTQTPSHQVTQMGQEVILRCVPISNHLYFYWYRQILGQKVEFLVSFYNNEISEKSEIFDDQFSVERPDGSNFTLKIRSTKLEDSAMYFCASSAEGALLQAFFGQGTRLTVV.

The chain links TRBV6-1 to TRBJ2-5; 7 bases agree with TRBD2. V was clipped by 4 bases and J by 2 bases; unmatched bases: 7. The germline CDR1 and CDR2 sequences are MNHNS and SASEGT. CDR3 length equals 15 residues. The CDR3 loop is CASSGVFGGQETQYF. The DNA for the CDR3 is TGTGCCAGCAGTGGAGTTTTCGGGGGGCAAGAGACCCAGTACTTC.

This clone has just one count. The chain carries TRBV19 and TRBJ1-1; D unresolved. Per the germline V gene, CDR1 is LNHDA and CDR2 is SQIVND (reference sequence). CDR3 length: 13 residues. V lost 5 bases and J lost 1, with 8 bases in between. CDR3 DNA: TGTGCCAGTAGTGCACAGAAGAACACTGAAGCTTTCTTT. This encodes CASSAQKNTEAFF.

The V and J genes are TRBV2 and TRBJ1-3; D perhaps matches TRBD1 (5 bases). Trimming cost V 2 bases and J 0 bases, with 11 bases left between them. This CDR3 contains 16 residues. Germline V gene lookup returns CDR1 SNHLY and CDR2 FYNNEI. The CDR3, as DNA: TGTGCCAGCAGTGAACCCCCCAGGGCCTCTGGAAACACCATATATTTT. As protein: CASSEPPRASGNTIYF.

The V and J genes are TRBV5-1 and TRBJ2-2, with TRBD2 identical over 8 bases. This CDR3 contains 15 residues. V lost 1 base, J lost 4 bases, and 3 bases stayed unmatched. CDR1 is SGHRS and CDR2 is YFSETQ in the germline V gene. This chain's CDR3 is CASSLSGSGTGELFF. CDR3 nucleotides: TGCGCCAGCAGCTTGAGCGGGAGTGGCACCGGGGAGCTGTTTTTT.

The CDR3 sequence: CASSPGTSGYEQYF. CDR3 bases: TGTGCCAGCAGCCCCGGGACTAGCGGCTACGAGCAGTACTTC. This sequence joins TRBV6-5 and TRBJ2-7; TRBD2 matches 11 bases. Germline V CDR1 and CDR2: MNHEY, SVGAGI. The CDR3 runs 14 residues. With 6 bases clipped from V and 3 bases from J, the junction kept 4 bases outside the gene matches.

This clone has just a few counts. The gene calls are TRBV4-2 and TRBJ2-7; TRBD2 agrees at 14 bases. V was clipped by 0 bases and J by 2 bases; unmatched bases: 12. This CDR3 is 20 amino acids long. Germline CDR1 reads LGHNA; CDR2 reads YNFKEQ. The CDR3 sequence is CASSQDRFGTSGSITYEQYF. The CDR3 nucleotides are TGTGCCAGCAGCCAAGATCGTTTTGGGACTAGCGGGAGCATCACCTACGAGCAGTACTTC.

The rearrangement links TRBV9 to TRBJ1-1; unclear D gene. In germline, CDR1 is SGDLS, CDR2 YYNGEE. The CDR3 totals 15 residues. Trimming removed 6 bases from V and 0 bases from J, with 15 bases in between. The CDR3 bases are TGTGCCAGCAACCGAGGCGGACTACTGAACACTGAAGCTTTCTTT. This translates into CASNRGGLLNTEAFF.

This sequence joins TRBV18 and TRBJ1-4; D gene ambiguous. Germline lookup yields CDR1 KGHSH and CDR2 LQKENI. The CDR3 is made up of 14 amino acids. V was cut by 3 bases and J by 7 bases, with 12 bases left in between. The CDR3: CASSPATEGEKLFF. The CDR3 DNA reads TGTGCCAGCTCACCTGCCACGGAGGGTGAAAAACTGTTTTTT.

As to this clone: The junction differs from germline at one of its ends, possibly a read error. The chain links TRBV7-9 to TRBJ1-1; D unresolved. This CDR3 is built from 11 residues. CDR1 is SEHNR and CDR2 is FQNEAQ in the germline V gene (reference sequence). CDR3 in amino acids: CSSSLDRQAFF. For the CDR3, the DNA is TGTTCCAGCAGCTTAGATCGTCAGGCTTTCTTT.

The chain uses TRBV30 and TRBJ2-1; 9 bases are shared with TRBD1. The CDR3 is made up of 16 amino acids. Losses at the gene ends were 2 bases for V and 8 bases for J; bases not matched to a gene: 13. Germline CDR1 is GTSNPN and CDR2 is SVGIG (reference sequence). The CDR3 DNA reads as TGTGCCTGGAGTCCCTCTAACAGGGGGCGCTGGGATGAGCAGTTCTTC. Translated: CAWSPSNRGRWDEQFF.

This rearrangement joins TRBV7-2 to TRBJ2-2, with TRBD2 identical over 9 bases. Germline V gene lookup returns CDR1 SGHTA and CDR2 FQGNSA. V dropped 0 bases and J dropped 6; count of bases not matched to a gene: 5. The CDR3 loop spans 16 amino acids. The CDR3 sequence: CASSLARLAVPGELFF. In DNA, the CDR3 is TGTGCCAGCAGCTTAGCGCGACTAGCGGTTCCCGGGGAGCTGTTTTTT.

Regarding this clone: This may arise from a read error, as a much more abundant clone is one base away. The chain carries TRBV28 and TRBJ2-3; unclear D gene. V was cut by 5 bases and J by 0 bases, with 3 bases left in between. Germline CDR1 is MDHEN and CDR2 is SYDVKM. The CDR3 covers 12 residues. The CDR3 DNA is TGTGCCAGCAGTCTAAGCACAGATACGCAGTATTTT. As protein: CASSLSTDTQYF.

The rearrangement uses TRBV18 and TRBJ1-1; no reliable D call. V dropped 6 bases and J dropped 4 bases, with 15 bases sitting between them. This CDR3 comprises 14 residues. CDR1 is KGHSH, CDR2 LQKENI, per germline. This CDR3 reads CASSPRGGPTEAFF. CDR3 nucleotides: TGTGCCAGCTCCCCTCGCGGCGGTCCCACTGAAGCTTTCTTT. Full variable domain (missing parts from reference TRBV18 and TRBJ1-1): NAGVMQNPRHLVRRRGQEARLRCSPMKGHSHVYWYRQLPEEGLKFMVYLQKENIIDESGMPKERFSAEFPKEGPSILRIQQVVRGDSAAYFCASSPRGGPTEAFFGQGTRLTVV.

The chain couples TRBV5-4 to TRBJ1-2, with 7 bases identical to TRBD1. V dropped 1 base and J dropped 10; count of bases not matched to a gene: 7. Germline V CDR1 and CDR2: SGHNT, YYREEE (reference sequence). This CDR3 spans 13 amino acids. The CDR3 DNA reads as TGTGCCAGCAGCTTGACAGGGGAAATTGACTACACCTTC. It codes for CASSLTGEIDYTF.

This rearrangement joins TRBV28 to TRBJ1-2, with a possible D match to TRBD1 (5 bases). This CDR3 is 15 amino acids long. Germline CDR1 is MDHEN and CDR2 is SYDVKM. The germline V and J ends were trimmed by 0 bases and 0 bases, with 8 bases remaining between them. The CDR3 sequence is CASSLWAGPNYGYTF. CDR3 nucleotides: TGTGCCAGCAGTTTATGGGCAGGGCCTAACTATGGCTACACCTTC.

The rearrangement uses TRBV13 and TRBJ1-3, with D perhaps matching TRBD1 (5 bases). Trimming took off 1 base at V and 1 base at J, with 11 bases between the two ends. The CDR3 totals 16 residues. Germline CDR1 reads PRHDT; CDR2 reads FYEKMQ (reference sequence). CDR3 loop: CASSLASQGSGNTIYF. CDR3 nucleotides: TGTGCCAGCAGCTTAGCATCTCAGGGATCTGGAAACACCATATATTTT.

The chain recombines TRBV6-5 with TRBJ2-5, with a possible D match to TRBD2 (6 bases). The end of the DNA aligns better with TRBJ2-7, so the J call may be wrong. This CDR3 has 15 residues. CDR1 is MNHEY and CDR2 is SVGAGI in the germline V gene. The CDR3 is CASSSGGIGNHEQYF. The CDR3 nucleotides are TGTGCCAGCAGTTCAGGAGGGATTGGCAACCACGAGCAGTACTTC.

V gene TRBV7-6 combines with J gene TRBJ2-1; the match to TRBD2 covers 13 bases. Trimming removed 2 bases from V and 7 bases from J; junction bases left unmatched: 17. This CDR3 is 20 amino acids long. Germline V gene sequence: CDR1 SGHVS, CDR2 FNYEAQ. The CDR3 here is CASSLRERLAGGSQENEQFF. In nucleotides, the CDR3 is TGTGCCAGCAGCTTACGAGAGAGACTAGCGGGAGGAAGCCAGGAAAATGAGCAGTTCTTC.